A selection of T cell receptor beta chains follows, all from one sample in a study of tumor and adjacent non-tumor tissue in lung cancer. MiXCR, applied by TCRdb to the multiplex PCR reads, yields one record per CDR3 protein. The sample has about 100,000 distinct CDR3 sequences; 65% are singletons. Sequencing was carried out using distant non-tumor lung tissue. These receptors all come from a man aged 25 to 45 with non-small cell lung cancer. CDR3s include the opening cysteine and the closing phenylalanine or tryptophan. The D gene is left open where the match is weak. Size is omitted from some rows. Given values are once, few, many or a class for expanded clones.

>TRBJ1-2|few|18|TRBV4-1|NA
CASSQDSTGTRSLYGYSF
TGCGCCAGCAGCCAGGACTCAACCGGGACAAGGAGTCTCTATGGCTACAGCTTC
>TRBJ2-3|few|15|TRBV11-3|TRBD2
CASRLGTSDTDTQYF
TGTGCCAGTAGGTTAGGGACTAGCGACACAGATACGCAGTATTTT
>TRBJ1-2|NA|12|TRBV29-1|NA
CSVGDNSCGYTF
TGCAGTGTTGGAGATAATAGTTGTGGCTACACCTTC
>TRBJ2-7|NA|13|TRBV11-3|NA
CASCSRDADEQYF
TGTGCCAGCTGCTCGCGGGACGCGGACGAGCAGTACTTC
>TRBJ2-2|medium-sized|15|TRBV11-1|NA
CASSLYRRETGELFF
TGTGCCAGCAGCTTATACCGAAGGGAAACCGGGGAGCTGTTTTTT
>TRBJ1-4|NA|13|TRBV20-1|NA
CSARAGVGERLFF
TGCAGTGCTAGAGCGGGGGTTGGGGAAAGACTGTTTTTT
>TRBJ2-7|few|17|TRBV12-3/TRBV12-4|TRBD1
CASSSLYPGTGRGEQYF
TGTGCCAGCAGTTCCCTTTACCCAGGGACAGGAAGGGGGGAGCAGTACTTC
>TRBJ2-1|NA|14|TRBV6-1|TRBD2
CASREMTSGRRELF
TGTGCCAGCAGGGAAATGACTAGTGGGAGGCGGGAGCTCTTC
>TRBJ1-2|NA|17|TRBV20-1|NA
CSAKTGSGTAVHYGYTF
TGCAGTGCCAAAACCGGTTCGGGGACGGCCGTACATTATGGCTATACCTTC
>TRBJ2-1|NA|15|TRBV29-1|NA
CSVDWEIGSYNEQFF
TGCAGCGTTGATTGGGAGATAGGCTCCTACAATGAGCAGTTCTTC
>TRBJ2-3|many|14|TRBV24-1|TRBD2
CATNGRDPTDTQYF
TGTGCCACCAACGGGAGGGATCCCACAGATACGCAGTATTTT
>TRBJ2-3|NA|15|TRBV6-4|TRBD2
CARSDSTSGIDTQYF
TGTGCCAGAAGTGACTCGACTAGCGGCATAGATACGCAGTATTTT
>TRBJ2-5|NA|14|TRBV4-2|NA
CASSQEEGTKIQYF
TGTGCCAGCAGCCAAGAGGAGGGAACCAAGATCCAGTACTTC
>TRBJ2-4|many|14|TRBV28|TRBD2
CASSPTSVLKIQYF
TGTGCCAGCAGTCCAACTAGCGTTTTAAAGATTCAGTACTTC
>TRBJ2-5|NA|15|TRBV11-2|TRBD1
CASNQQIGTDLYQYF
TGTGCGAGCAACCAGCAGATCGGGACAGATTTATACCAGTACTTC
>TRBJ2-7|NA|14|TRBV20-1|NA
CTASDSSLYYEQYF
TGTACTGCTAGTGACAGTTCACTTTACTACGAGCAGTACTTC
>TRBJ2-7|many|15|TRBV20-1|NA
CSARDFSGSSYEQYF
TGCAGTGCTAGAGATTTCTCGGGCAGCTCCTACGAGCAGTACTTC
>TRBJ2-6|once|20|TRBV6-5|TRBD2
CASSSEPGLAESSGANALTF
TGTGCCAGCAGTTCCGAACCCGGACTAGCGGAGAGCTCTGGGGCCAACGCCTTGACTTTC
>TRBJ2-5|many|16|TRBV11-1|TRBD1
CASSLTGTADQETQYF
TGTGCCAGCAGCTTGACCGGGACAGCGGACCAAGAGACCCAGTACTTC
>TRBJ2-1|NA|15|TRBV11-2|NA
CATSLILAGIDEQFF
TGTGCCACCAGCTTAATCCTAGCAGGGATTGATGAGCAGTTTTTC
>TRBJ1-6|once|17|TRBV4-2|NA
CASSQETSTVSAAPLHF
TGTGCCAGCAGCCAAGAGACCTCAACAGTGAGTGCGGCACCCCTCCACTTC
>TRBJ2-3|NA|15|TRBV11-2|TRBD1
CASSLTGGRTDTHYF
TGTGCCAGCAGCTTGACAGGGGGCCGCACAGATACGCACTATTTT
>TRBJ2-1|many|16|TRBV6-5|TRBD2
CASSYSWRGASNEQFF
TGTGCCAGCAGTTACTCGTGGCGGGGGGCGAGCAATGAGCAGTTCTTC
>TRBJ2-1|once|15|TRBV4-3|TRBD1
CASRHGTGGVDEQFF
TGCGCCAGCAGGCATGGGACAGGGGGAGTCGATGAGCAGTTCTTC
>TRBJ2-1|many|16|TRBV6-6|TRBD2
CASRQPVAGENGEQFF
TGTGCCAGCAGACAGCCCGTAGCGGGAGAAAATGGTGAGCAGTTCTTC
>TRBJ2-7|NA|12|TRBV6-5|NA
CASRDNSYVQNF
TGTGCCAGCCGGGACAACTCCTATGTGCAGAACTTC
>TRBJ2-1|once|14|TRBV20-1|NA
CSGRVFASYNELFF
TGCAGTGGTAGAGTATTCGCGTCCTACAATGAGCTATTCTTC
>TRBJ2-5|NA|15|TRBV20-1|NA
CSAKPKGWLLESQYF
TGCAGTGCTAAACCCAAAGGGTGGCTCTTAGAGAGCCAGTACTTC
>TRBJ2-7|many|14|TRBV20-1|TRBD2
CSAIREGPYYEQYF
TGCAGTGCAATACGGGAGGGACCGTACTACGAGCAGTACTTC
>TRBJ2-5|many|12|TRBV4-1|NA
CASSHPRQTQYF
TGCGCCAGCAGCCACCCAAGGCAGACCCAGTACTTC
>TRBJ2-2|NA|12|TRBV20-1|TRBD1
CIAQGGTGELFF
TGCATCGCACAGGGGGGCACTGGGGAACTGTTTTTT
>TRBJ1-1|NA|13|TRBV11-2|NA
CASSPATNSEAFF
TGTGCCAGCAGCCCCGCGACGAACTCTGAAGCTTTCTTT
>TRBJ1-2|NA|13|TRBV29-1|NA
CGISDSRVYGYTF
TGCGGCATTTCGGACAGTCGGGTGTATGGATACACCTTC
>TRBJ2-4|NA|15|TRBV5-8|NA
CTSSPWVDSGNIQYF
TGTACCAGCTCTCCATGGGTAGACTCCGGGAACATTCAGTACTTC
>TRBJ2-2|NA|15|TRBV11-3|NA
CVRSLGEPNTGELFF
TGTGTCAGGAGCCTCGGGGAACCGAACACCGGGGAGCTGTTTTTT
>TRBJ1-1|many|15|TRBV4-3|TRBD1
CASSLLDRGNTEAFF
TGCGCCAGCAGCCTTCTGGACAGGGGTAACACTGAAGCTTTCTTT
>TRBJ2-1|NA|15|TRBV20-1|NA
CSARDLRADYNEQFF
TGCAGTGCTAGAGATCTGAGGGCCGATTACAATGAACAGTTCTTC
>TRBJ1-1|NA|11|TRBV14|NA
CASSAGFDALF
TGTGCCAGCAGTGCAGGTTTTGATGCTTTGTTT
>TRBJ2-1|NA|15|TRBV11-2|TRBD2
CAGSLILAGNDELFF
TGTGCCGGCAGCTTAATCCTAGCGGGGAATGATGAGCTGTTCTTC
>TRBJ2-7|NA|13|TRBV6-5|NA
CATPFEDLYVQYF
TGTGCCACCCCCTTTGAAGACTTGTACGTGCAGTACTTC
>TRBJ1-2|many|12|TRBV20-1|NA
CSVIGLIHGYTF
TGCAGTGTGATCGGGCTTATCCATGGCTACACCTTC